The 17 T cell receptor beta chains below come from one sample, sequenced in a study of beta chain features in type 1 diabetes. Reverse transcription of all isolated RNA meant that expressed TCRB transcripts were sequenced. Profiling relied on immunoSEQ multiplex PCR, and the TCRdb table lists in-frame clones only, not all of them. This table has 250,000 to 300,000 clones, 8% appearing once. The sequenced material came from central memory CD4+ T cells from blood. These receptors all stem from a woman between 18 and 29 years old in good health.

This clone has a count of ten or more. The genes are TRBV4-3 and TRBJ2-3; D remains ambiguous. The CDR3 is 15 amino acids. V gave up 1 base and J gave up 2 bases, with 10 bases separating them. Germline V gives CDR1 LGHNA, CDR2 YSLEER. The CDR3: CASSQVSQLTDTQYF. CDR3 coding DNA: TGCGCCAGCAGCCAAGTGTCGCAGCTCACAGATACGCAGTATTTT.

This clone was observed a handful of times. The V and J genes are TRBV11-2 and TRBJ1-1, with D hard to call. This CDR3 spans 13 amino acids. Trimming left V 0 bases short and J 11 bases short, with 13 bases between. Germline V gene data show CDR1 as SGHAT and CDR2 as FQNNGV. CDR3 bases: TGTGCCAGCAGCTTAGAAGCCAACGGCGCGGCTTTCTTT. This encodes CASSLEANGAAFF.

In its sample, this clone was seen a few times. This chain links TRBV5-4 with TRBJ2-3; the D gene is possibly TRBD1 (6 bases). The CDR3 is 17 amino acids. Trimming shortened V by 4 bases and J by 0 bases, and 18 bases separated the two germline ends. CDR1 is SGHNT and CDR2 is YYREEE in the germline V gene (reference sequence). DNA of the CDR3: TGTGCCAGCAGCGTTTACAGGGATAGGGCTAGCACAGATACGCAGTATTTT. Amino acids: CASSVYRDRASTDTQYF.

Concerning this clone itself: Different DNA sequences within this sample yield the same CDR3. The V gene is TRBV30, the J gene TRBJ1-5; D remains ambiguous. Trimming shortened V by 0 bases and J by 2 bases, and 8 bases separated the two germline ends. This CDR3 region has 14 residues. Germline loops: CDR1 GTSNPN, CDR2 SVGIG (reference sequence). The CDR3 DNA follows: TGTGCCTGGAGTGTACGTTTGGGCAATCAGCCCCAGCATTTT. Protein: CAWSVRLGNQPQHF.

This clone was seen a handful of times. The V and J genes are TRBV11-3 and TRBJ2-7; TRBD1 matches 9 bases. The V segment lost 6 bases and the J segment 1 base; nucleotides outside the gene matches: 7. Germline CDR1 reads SGHNT; CDR2 reads YENEEA. The CDR3 runs 15 residues. The CDR3 here is CASRSSGTGSYEQYF. In DNA, the CDR3 is TGTGCCAGCAGATCTTCCGGGACAGGGTCCTACGAGCAGTACTTC.

This sequence joins TRBV7-2 and TRBJ2-3; 7 nucleotides line up with TRBD2. Looked up from germline, CDR1 is SGHTA and CDR2 is FQGNSA. This CDR3 contains 17 residues. V gave up 5 bases and J gave up 5 bases; unmatched junction bases: 16. The CDR3 DNA is TGTGCCAGCAGCCCCCCGGGAGTACGACTAGCCCAAGATACGCAGTATTTT. Its protein product is CASSPPGVRLAQDTQYF.

In this sample, this clone turned up many times. V gene TRBV29-1 combines with J gene TRBJ2-1; D not resolved. The germline V and J ends were trimmed by 1 base and 4 bases, with 11 bases remaining between them. This CDR3 comprises 14 residues. Germline V gene sequence: CDR1 SQVTM, CDR2 ANQGSEA. The CDR3 DNA follows: TGCAGCGTTGAAGTTTTACAGAGATACAATGAGCAGTTCTTC. Translating it yields CSVEVLQRYNEQFF.

This clone has more than one count but fewer than ten. The chain joins TRBV27 to TRBJ2-7; TRBD1 matches 9 bases. This CDR3 is built from 15 residues. Trimming cost V 6 bases and J 5 bases; bases outside gene matches: 11. The V gene's germline CDR1 is MNHEY and CDR2 SMNVEV (reference sequence). CDR3 region: CASRIKTGGFHEQYF. CDR3 coding DNA: TGTGCCAGCAGAATAAAGACAGGGGGATTTCACGAGCAGTACTTC.

The chain has TRBV6-5 and TRBJ1-1; no reliable D call. The CDR3 spans 14 residues. V lost 7 bases and J 2 bases, leaving 14 bases between the germline ends. The germline CDR1 and CDR2 sequences are MNHEY and SVGAGI. The chain's CDR3 is CASTLTRRNTEAFF. The DNA of the CDR3 is TGTGCCAGCACCTTGACAAGACGTAACACTGAAGCTTTCTTT.

This clone occurred a few times. This chain connects TRBV4-1 to TRBJ2-1, with D unresolved. CDR3 size: 16 residues. V was clipped by 0 bases and J by 0 bases, with 9 bases between them. Germline V lookup: CDR1 MGHRA, CDR2 YSYEKL. CDR3 coding DNA: TGCGCCAGCAGCCAAGAGACACCTTACTCCTACAATGAGCAGTTCTTC. Translation: CASSQETPYSYNEQFF.

This clone was found a few times. The gene calls are TRBV19 and TRBJ2-3; D unclear. Germline loops: CDR1 LNHDA, CDR2 SQIVND (reference sequence). The CDR3 contains 11 residues. V lost 5 bases, J lost 6 bases, and 6 bases lay in between. CDR3 protein: CASSFGDTQYF. The CDR3 DNA is TGTGCCAGTAGTTTTGGGGATACGCAGTATTTT.

The chain recombines TRBV9 with TRBJ1-3; D is undetermined. Germline assignment: CDR1 SGDLS and CDR2 YYNGEE. Trimming took off 2 bases at V and 8 bases at J, with 8 bases between the two ends. The CDR3 sequence is 12 residues long. The DNA for the CDR3 is TGTGCCAGCAGCGTCGACGGACACACCATATATTTT. Translated: CASSVDGHTIYF.

This clone has a handful of counts. V gene TRBV19 combines with J gene TRBJ1-4; D possibly corresponds to TRBD1 (5 bases). CDR1 and CDR2 from the germline V gene are LNHDA and SQIVND (reference sequence). The CDR3 is 15 residues long. With 8 bases removed from V and 0 bases from J, the gap between germline ends came to 13 bases. The CDR3 region is CASAGGASTNEKLFF. The CDR3 DNA is TGTGCCAGTGCCGGCGGGGCCTCAACTAATGAAAAACTGTTTTTT.

V and J are TRBV28 and TRBJ2-6; D gene ambiguous. The CDR3 is 15 amino acids. Per the germline V gene, CDR1 is MDHEN and CDR2 is SYDVKM. V was cut by 6 bases and J by 4 bases, with 13 bases left in between. CDR3 nucleotides: TGTGCCAGCAGCCTCCACGTAGGAGGGGCCAACGTCCTGACTTTC. This encodes CASSLHVGGANVLTF.

This clone was counted between two and nine times. The chain recombines TRBV5-1 with TRBJ2-3; D unclear. The CDR3 length is 15 residues. The V end lost 5 bases, the J end lost 0 bases, and 13 bases lay between the germline ends. Germline V gene lookup returns CDR1 SGHRS and CDR2 YFSETQ. For the CDR3, the DNA is TGCGCCAGCAGACGAAGATCAGACAGCACAGATACGCAGTATTTT. Translation: CASRRRSDSTDTQYF.

The chain couples TRBV5-1 to TRBJ2-2; D unclear. This CDR3 spans 15 amino acids. V was trimmed by 1 base and J by 1 base, leaving 8 bases between them. CDR1 is SGHRS and CDR2 is YFSETQ in the germline V gene. The CDR3 sequence: CASSLPLRNTGELFF. DNA for the CDR3: TGCGCCAGCAGCTTGCCACTGAGGAACACCGGGGAGCTGTTTTTT.

The rearrangement uses TRBV11-3 and TRBJ1-6; no clear D. The germline CDR1 and CDR2 sequences are SGHNT and YENEEA. The CDR3 runs 14 residues. Between the trimmed V and J ends, which lost 3 bases and 1 base, there was a span of 4 bases. The CDR3 nucleotides read TGTGCCAGCAGCTTGGGTTCCTATAATTCACCCCTCCACTTT. It yields the protein CASSLGSYNSPLHF.